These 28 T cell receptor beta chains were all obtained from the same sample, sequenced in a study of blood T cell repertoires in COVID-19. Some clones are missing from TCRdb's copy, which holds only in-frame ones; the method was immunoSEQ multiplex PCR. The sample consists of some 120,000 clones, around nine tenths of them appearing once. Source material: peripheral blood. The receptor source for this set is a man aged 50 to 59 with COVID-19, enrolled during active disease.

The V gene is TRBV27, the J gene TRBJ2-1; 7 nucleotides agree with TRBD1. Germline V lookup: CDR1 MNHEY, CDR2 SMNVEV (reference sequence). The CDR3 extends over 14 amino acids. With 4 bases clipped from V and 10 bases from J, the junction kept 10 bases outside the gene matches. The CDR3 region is CASSSGGPQLEQFF. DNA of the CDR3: TGTGCCAGCAGTTCAGGGGGACCTCAATTAGAGCAGTTCTTC.

The CDR3 DNA reads as TGTGCCAGTAGTATCGGCAGGGGGGTATACAATGAGCAGTTCTTC. This encodes CASSIGRGVYNEQFF. The V gene is TRBV19, the J gene TRBJ2-1; possible D gene TRBD1, 7 bases. The ends were cut back, 3 bases at V and 4 bases at J, with 13 bases in the middle. CDR3 length equals 15 residues. Germline V gene sequence: CDR1 LNHDA, CDR2 SQIVND (reference sequence).

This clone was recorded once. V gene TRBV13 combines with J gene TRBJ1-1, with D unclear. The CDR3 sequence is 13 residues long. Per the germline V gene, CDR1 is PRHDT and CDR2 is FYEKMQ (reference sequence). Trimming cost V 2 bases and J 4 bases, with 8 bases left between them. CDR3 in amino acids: CASSLNAGTEAFF. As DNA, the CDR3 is TGTGCCAGCAGCTTAAATGCGGGCACTGAAGCTTTCTTT.

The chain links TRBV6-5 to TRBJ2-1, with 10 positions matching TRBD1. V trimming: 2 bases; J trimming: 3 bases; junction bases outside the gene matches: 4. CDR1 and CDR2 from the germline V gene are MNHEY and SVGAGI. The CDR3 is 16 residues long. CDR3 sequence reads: CASSYAGTGDYNEQFF. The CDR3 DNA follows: TGTGCCAGCAGTTACGCCGGGACAGGGGACTACAATGAGCAGTTCTTC.

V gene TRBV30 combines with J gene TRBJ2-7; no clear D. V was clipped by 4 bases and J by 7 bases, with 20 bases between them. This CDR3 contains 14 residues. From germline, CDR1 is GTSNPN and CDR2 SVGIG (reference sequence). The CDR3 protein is CAWNQRQAGLEQYF. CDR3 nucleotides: TGTGCCTGGAACCAACGCCAGGCTGGCTTGGAGCAGTACTTC.

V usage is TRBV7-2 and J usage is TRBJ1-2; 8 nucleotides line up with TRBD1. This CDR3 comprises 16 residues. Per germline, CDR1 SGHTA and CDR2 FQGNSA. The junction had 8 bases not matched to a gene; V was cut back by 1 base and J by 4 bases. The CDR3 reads CASSLGAGGRFYGYTF. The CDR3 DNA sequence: TGTGCCAGCAGCTTAGGGGCAGGGGGCCGTTTCTATGGCTACACCTTC.

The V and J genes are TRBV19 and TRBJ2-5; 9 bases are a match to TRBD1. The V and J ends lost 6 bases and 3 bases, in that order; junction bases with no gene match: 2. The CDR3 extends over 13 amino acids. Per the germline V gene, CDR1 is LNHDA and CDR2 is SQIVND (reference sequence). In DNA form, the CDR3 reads TGTGCCAGTAGAACAGGGGGCGAAGAGACCCAGTACTTC. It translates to CASRTGGEETQYF.

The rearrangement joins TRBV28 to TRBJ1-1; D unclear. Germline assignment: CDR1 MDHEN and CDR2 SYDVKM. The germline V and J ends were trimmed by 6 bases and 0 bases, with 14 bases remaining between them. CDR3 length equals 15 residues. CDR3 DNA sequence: TGTGCCAGCAGCTCCTCCTCAAGCATGAACACTGAAGCTTTCTTT. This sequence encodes CASSSSSSMNTEAFF. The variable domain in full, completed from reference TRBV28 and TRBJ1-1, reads DVKVTQSSRYLVKRTGEKVFLECVQDMDHENMFWYRQDPGLGLRLIYFSYDVKMKEKGDIPEGYSVSREKKERFSLILESASTNQTSMYLCASSSSSSMNTEAFFGQGTRLTVV.

In nucleotides, the CDR3 is TGCGCCAGCAGCCAATACGGACAGAAGGAAAAAGAGCAGTACTTC. It yields the protein CASSQYGQKEKEQYF. V and J are TRBV4-1 and TRBJ2-7; D is possibly TRBD1 (6 bases). The V end was cut by 2 bases, the J end by 7 bases, with 18 bases between. This CDR3 region has 15 residues. Germline V gene sequence: CDR1 MGHRA, CDR2 YSYEKL.

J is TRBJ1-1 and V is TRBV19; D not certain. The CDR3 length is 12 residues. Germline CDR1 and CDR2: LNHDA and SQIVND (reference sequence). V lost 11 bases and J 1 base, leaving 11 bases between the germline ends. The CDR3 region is CACKLANTEAFF. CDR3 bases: TGTGCCTGTAAACTCGCGAACACTGAAGCTTTCTTT.

This CDR3 is CASSEAWGGQGFTEAFF. The CDR3 coding sequence is TGTGCCAGCAGTGAAGCGTGGGGTGGACAGGGGTTCACTGAAGCTTTCTTT. V usage is TRBV6-1 and J usage is TRBJ1-1; 9 nucleotides align to TRBD1. Looked up from germline, CDR1 is MNHNS and CDR2 is SASEGT. The CDR3 is 17 residues long. Trimming at V came to 0 bases and at J to 4 bases, leaving 9 bases not matched to a gene.

The CDR3 spells CASSLGLAGSSYEQYF. The CDR3 coding sequence is TGTGCCAGCAGTCTAGGGTTAGCGGGTAGCTCCTACGAGCAGTACTTC. This chain links TRBV28 with TRBJ2-7, with TRBD2 matching over 7 bases. Germline CDR1 MDHEN, CDR2 SYDVKM. V trimming: 5 bases; J trimming: 0 bases; junction bases outside the gene matches: 10. The CDR3 sequence is 16 residues long. The entire variable domain, with the rest obtained from reference TRBV28 and TRBJ2-7, is as follows: DVKVTQSSRYLVKRTGEKVFLECVQDMDHENMFWYRQDPGLGLRLIYFSYDVKMKEKGDIPEGYSVSREKKERFSLILESASTNQTSMYLCASSLGLAGSSYEQYFGPGTRLTVT.

The CDR3 sequence is CASKKSQGYSFF. The CDR3 nucleotides are TGTGCCAGCAAAAAGTCCCAGGGTTACAGCTTCTTT. The rearrangement links TRBV2 to TRBJ1-1, with TRBD1 as a possible D gene (5 bases). V gave up 7 bases and J gave up 14 bases, with 20 bases separating them. Per germline, CDR1 SNHLY and CDR2 FYNNEI. The CDR3 has 12 amino acids.

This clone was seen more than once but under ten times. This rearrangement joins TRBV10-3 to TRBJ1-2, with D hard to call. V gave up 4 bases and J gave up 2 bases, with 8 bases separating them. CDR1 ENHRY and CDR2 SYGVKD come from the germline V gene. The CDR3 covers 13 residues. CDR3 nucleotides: TGTGCCATCAGTGGGGCCGGCAACTATGGCTACACCTTC. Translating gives CAISGAGNYGYTF.

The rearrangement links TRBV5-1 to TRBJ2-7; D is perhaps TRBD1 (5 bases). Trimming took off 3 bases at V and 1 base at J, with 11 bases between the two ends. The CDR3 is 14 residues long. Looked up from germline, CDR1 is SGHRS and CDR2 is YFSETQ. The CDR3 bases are TGCGCCAGCAGCTATGACAGTCAGTCCTACGAGCAGTACGTC. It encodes CASSYDSQSYEQYV.

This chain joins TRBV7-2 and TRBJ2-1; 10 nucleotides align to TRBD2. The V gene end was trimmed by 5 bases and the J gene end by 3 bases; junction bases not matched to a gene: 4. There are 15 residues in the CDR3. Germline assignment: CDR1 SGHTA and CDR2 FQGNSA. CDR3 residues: CASSLLAGIYNEQFF. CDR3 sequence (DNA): TGTGCCAGCAGCCTACTAGCGGGGATCTACAATGAGCAGTTCTTC.

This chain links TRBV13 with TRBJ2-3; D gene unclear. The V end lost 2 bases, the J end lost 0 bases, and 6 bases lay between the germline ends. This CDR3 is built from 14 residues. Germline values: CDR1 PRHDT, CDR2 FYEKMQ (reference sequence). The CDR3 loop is CASSLLTSTDTQYF. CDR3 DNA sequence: TGTGCCAGCAGCTTACTAACTAGCACAGATACGCAGTATTTT.

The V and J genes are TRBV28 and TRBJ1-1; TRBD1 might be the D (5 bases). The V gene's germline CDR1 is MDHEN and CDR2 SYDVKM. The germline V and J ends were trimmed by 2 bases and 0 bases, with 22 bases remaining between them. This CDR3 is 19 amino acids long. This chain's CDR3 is CASSLTLLGQGGMNTEAFF. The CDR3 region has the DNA TGTGCCAGCAGTTTAACCCTTTTGGGGCAGGGAGGAATGAACACTGAAGCTTTCTTT.

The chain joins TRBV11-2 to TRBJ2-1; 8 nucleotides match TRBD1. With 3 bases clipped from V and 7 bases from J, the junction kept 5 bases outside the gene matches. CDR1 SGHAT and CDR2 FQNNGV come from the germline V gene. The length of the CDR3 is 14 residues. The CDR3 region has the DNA TGTGCCAGCAGCTTGGACAGGGTCAAGAATGAGCAGTTCTTC. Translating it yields CASSLDRVKNEQFF.

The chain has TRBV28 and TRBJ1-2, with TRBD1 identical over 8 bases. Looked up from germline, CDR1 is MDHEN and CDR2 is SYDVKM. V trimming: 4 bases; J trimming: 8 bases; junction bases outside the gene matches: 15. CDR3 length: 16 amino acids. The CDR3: CASSYSRTGFGGGYTF. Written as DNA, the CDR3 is TGTGCCAGCAGTTACTCCCGGACAGGGTTCGGTGGAGGCTACACCTTC.

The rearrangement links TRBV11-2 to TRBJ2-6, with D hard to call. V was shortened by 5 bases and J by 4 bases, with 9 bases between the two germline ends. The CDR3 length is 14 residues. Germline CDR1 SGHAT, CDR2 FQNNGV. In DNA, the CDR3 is TGTGCCAGCAGCCCCCCGTCGGGGGCCAACGTCCTGACTTTC. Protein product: CASSPPSGANVLTF.

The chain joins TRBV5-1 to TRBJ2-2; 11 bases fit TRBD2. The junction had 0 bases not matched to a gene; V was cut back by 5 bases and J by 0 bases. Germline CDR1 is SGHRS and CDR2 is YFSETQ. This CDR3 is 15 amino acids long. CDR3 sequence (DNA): TGCGCCAGCAGACTAGCGGGGGCGAACACCGGGGAGCTGTTTTTT. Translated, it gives CASRLAGANTGELFF. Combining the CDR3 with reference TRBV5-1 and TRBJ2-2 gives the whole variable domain KAGVTQTPRYLIKTRGQQVTLSCSPISGHRSVSWYQQTPGQGLQFLFEYFSETQRNKGNFPGRFSGRQFSNSRSEMNVSTLELGDSALYLCASRLAGANTGELFFGEGSRLTVL.

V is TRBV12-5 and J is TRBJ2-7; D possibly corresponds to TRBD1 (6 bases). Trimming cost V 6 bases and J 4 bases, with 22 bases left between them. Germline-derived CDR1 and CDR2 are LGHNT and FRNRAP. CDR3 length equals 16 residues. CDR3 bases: TGTGCTAGTGGGAAGATCATTGGGGGCAAGGGGTACGAGCAGTACTTC. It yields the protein CASGKIIGGKGYEQYF. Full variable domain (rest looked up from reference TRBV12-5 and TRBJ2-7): DARVTQTPRHKVTEMGQEVTMRCQPILGHNTVFWYRQTMMQGLELLAYFRNRAPLDDSGMPKDRFSAEMPDATLATLKIQPSEPRDSAVYFCASGKIIGGKGYEQYFGPGTRLTVT.

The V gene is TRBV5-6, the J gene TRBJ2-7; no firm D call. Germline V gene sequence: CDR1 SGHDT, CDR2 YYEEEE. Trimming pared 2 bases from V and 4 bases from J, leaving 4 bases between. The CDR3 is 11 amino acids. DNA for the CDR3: TGTGCCAGCAGCTTACAGTACGAGCAGTACTTC. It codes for CASSLQYEQYF.

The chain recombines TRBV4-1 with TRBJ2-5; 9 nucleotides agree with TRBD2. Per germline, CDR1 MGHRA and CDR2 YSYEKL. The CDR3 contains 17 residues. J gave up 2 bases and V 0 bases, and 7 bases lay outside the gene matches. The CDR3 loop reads CASSQDMAGGEQETQYF. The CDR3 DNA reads TGCGCCAGCAGCCAAGACATGGCGGGAGGGGAACAAGAGACCCAGTACTTC.

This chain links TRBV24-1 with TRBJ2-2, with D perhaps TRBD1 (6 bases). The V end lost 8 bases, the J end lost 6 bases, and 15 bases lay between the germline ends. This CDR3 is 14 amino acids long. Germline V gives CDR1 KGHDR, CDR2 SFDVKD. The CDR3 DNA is TGTGCCACCAAGTCAGCAGGGGCCCCCGGGGAGCTGTTTTTT. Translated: CATKSAGAPGELFF.

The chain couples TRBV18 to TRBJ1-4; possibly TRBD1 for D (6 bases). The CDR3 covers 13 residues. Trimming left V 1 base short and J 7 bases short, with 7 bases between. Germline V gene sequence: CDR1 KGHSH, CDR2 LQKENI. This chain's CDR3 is CASSPRRGEKLFF. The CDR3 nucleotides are TGTGCCAGCTCACCACGCAGGGGTGAAAAACTGTTTTTT.

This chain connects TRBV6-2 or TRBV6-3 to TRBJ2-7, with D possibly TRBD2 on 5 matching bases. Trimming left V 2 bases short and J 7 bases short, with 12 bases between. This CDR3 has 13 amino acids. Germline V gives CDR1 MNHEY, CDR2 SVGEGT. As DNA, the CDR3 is TGTGCCAGCAGTTACGGGAGAAAAGGGGAGCAGTACTTC. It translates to CASSYGRKGEQYF.